One sample yielded the 7 T cell receptor beta chains listed below, sequenced in a study of regulatory T cells in long-lasting Graves disease. Time point given: persistent/refractory GD, antithyroid drugs over 5 years with positive TRAb. The TCR library used RNA extracted from PBMCs. Arm-PCR of CDR3 regions and iRepertoire HTBI primers were used to build TCR beta libraries. TCRdb itself ran the multiplex PCR reads through MiXCR, one entry per CDR3 protein. Here the sample spans roughly 500,000 distinct CDR3 sequences, 20% to 25% being singletons. The sample was peripheral blood mononuclear cells (PBMCs), taken when the disease was refractory, from a patient treated with antithyroid drugs. Source of these receptors: a female donor with Graves disease.

The rearrangement joins TRBV15 to TRBJ2-7, with D perhaps TRBD1 (6 bases). Trimming pared 3 bases from V and 2 bases from J, leaving 11 bases between. Germline CDR1 LNHNV, CDR2 YYDKDF (reference sequence). The CDR3 has 14 amino acids. As DNA, the CDR3 is TGTGCCACCAGCAGGGGGACACCTCCCTACGAGCAGTACTTC. Protein product: CATSRGTPPYEQYF.

This clonotype was counted only a few times. The gene calls are TRBV15 and TRBJ2-2, with TRBD2 matching 11 bases. Germline CDR1 reads LNHNV; CDR2 reads YYDKDF (reference sequence). The CDR3 has 19 residues. Trimming removed 0 bases from V and 4 bases from J; junction bases left unmatched: 10. The CDR3 spells CATSRDRGTSGLFTGELFF. The CDR3, as DNA: TGTGCCACCAGCAGAGATAGGGGGACTAGCGGACTATTCACCGGGGAGCTGTTTTTT.

At least ten counts were recorded for this clonotype. CDR3 in DNA: TGTGCCAGCAGCTCTGTAGGGGGCCCTGCAGAGACCCAGTACTTC. This encodes CASSSVGGPAETQYF. The chain joins TRBV7-2 to TRBJ2-5; 7 nucleotides align to TRBD1. Unmatched junction bases numbered 9, after V lost 4 bases and J lost 4 bases. Germline V gene sequence: CDR1 SGHTA, CDR2 FQGNSA. The CDR3 runs 15 residues.

V usage is TRBV7-9 and J usage is TRBJ1-2; D remains ambiguous. The V end lost 1 base, the J end lost 8 bases, and 14 bases lay between the germline ends. The V gene's germline CDR1 is SEHNR and CDR2 FQNEAQ (reference sequence). This CDR3 is built from 14 residues. The CDR3, as DNA: TGTGCCAGCAGCTTAGGCGGGCAGCCTGACGGCTACACCTTC. It translates to CASSLGGQPDGYTF.

The genes are TRBV3-1 and TRBJ2-7, with a possible D match to TRBD1 (5 bases). Between the trimmed V and J ends, which lost 1 base and 0 bases, there was a span of 13 bases. CDR3 length equals 16 residues. Germline CDR1 LGHDT, CDR2 YNNKEL (reference sequence). Written as DNA, the CDR3 is TGTGCCAGCAGCCAAGGACAGATGACTGACTCCTACGAGCAGTACTTC. Translation: CASSQGQMTDSYEQYF.

Only a few counts were recorded for this clonotype. The DNA of the CDR3 is TGTGCCAGCAGCATCCTAGCGGGTGCCCCCTACGAGCAGTACTTC. It is translated as CASSILAGAPYEQYF. This chain uses TRBV6-1 with TRBJ2-7; 8 nucleotides align to TRBD2. Trimming cost V 6 bases and J 2 bases; bases outside gene matches: 9. In germline, CDR1 is MNHNS, CDR2 SASEGT. The CDR3 spans 15 residues.

The chain joins TRBV19 to TRBJ2-7; no definite D call. Trimming took off 0 bases at V and 2 bases at J, with 11 bases between the two ends. From germline, CDR1 is LNHDA and CDR2 SQIVND (reference sequence). The CDR3 is made up of 15 amino acids. The CDR3 loop is CASSIDLSVTYEQYF. The CDR3, as DNA: TGTGCCAGTAGTATAGATCTATCGGTTACCTACGAGCAGTACTTC.